These T cell receptor beta chains were read from a single sample in a study of T-cell memory formation after mild COVID-19. MiXCR, run by TCRdb on the 5' RACE reads, gives a single entry per CDR3 protein. The data show a few hundred thousand distinct CDR3 sequences, around 25% seen once. Material for sequencing was PBMCs or a T cell subset sorted from them (not recorded which). The receptors originated from an adult woman who had mild COVID-19 (a few samples of this study predate the infection). Cell type and time point are not known. CDR3s include the opening cysteine and the closing phenylalanine or tryptophan. The order of the fields is V gene, CDR3 protein.

>TRBV6-5
CASSYGPAGAPSYEQYF
>TRBV4-2
CASSRESGYNSPLHF
>TRBV4-3
CASSQEGDRARVWTQYF
>TRBV7-2
CASSLEGRLAVRETQYF
>TRBV12-3/TRBV12-4
CASRHTQDFRAEAFF
>TRBV15
CATSRDGLDTQYF
>TRBV7-9
CAGGLSSGNTIYF
>TRBV7-9
CASSLGTGEFTYEQYF
>TRBV12-3/TRBV12-4
CASSSTGDTEAFF
>TRBV12-3/TRBV12-4
CASSRTSGTYNEQFF
>TRBV3-1
CASRQGAGDTQYF
>TRBV24-1
CATRGDRGDYNEQFF
>TRBV4-3
CASSPRTGQPQHF
>TRBV5-1
CASSPMAGANTGELFF
>TRBV12-3/TRBV12-4
CASRIFESGYTF
>TRBV12-3/TRBV12-4
CASSLGAALNTEAFF
>TRBV18
CASSPLARRQETQYF
>TRBV7-2
CASSREAGELFF
>TRBV11-3
CASSLEAGNYEQYF
>TRBV4-1
CASSQPAGGHYNEQFF
>TRBV20-1
CSVGEVGGYTF
>TRBV20-1
CSTTPLGTEAFF
>TRBV7-9
CASSSLGLAEETQYF
>TRBV3-1
CASSPSARDTQYF
>TRBV23-1
CASSQGGREKLFF
>TRBV2
CASRRLGLTEAFF
>TRBV7-9
CASSFPSYPRQAFTDTQYF
>TRBV29-1
CSVYRENTGELFF
>TRBV12-3/TRBV12-4
CASSAGLGNQPQHF
>TRBV27
CASSPQDRPNYGYTF
>TRBV7-2
CASSLGQGIHEQYF
>TRBV30
CAWGGVGLNTEAFF
>TRBV7-9
CASSLDGGGAEAFF
>TRBV4-2
CASSQGGTNEKLFF
>TRBV24-1
CATSDRVGAYTQYF
>TRBV12-3/TRBV12-4
CASRLLAGLGNTIYF
>TRBV12-3/TRBV12-4
CASSPRDNTQYF